This TCR beta chain was recorded in a study of PD-L1 blockade in urothelial cancer. Of note for this clone: The antigen is not known.

Sequencing used immunoSEQ multiplex PCR; TCRdb keeps in-frame clones, though not all of them. The top ten clones hold roughly 2.9% of a sample with some 65,000 clones, approximately 80% of them seen once. Germline CDR1 SGHRS, CDR2 YFSETQ. The J segment lost 3 bases and the V segment lost 0 bases, leaving 7 bases of the junction unmatched. The CDR3 runs to 16 residues. Time point defined: pretreatment peripheral blood. Study-wide points: Having blood TCR clonality under the median before treatment predicted better survival.

The TCR sequence derives from a man in his 70s with urothelial cancer. The chain couples TRBV5-1 to TRBJ2-3; 7 bases fit TRBD2. This material consisted of PBMCs, taken around atezolizumab (anti-PD-L1) treatment. The CDR3 DNA is TGCGCCAGCAGCTTGGAAGGCTGGGGGGGTACAGATACGCAGTATTTT. It codes for CASSLEGWGGTDTQYF. The whole variable domain, remainder taken from reference TRBV5-1 and TRBJ2-3, is KAGVTQTPRYLIKTRGQQVTLSCSPISGHRSVSWYQQTPGQGLQFLFEYFSETQRNKGNFPGRFSGRQFSNSRSEMNVSTLELGDSALYLCASSLEGWGGTDTQYFGPGTRLTVL.